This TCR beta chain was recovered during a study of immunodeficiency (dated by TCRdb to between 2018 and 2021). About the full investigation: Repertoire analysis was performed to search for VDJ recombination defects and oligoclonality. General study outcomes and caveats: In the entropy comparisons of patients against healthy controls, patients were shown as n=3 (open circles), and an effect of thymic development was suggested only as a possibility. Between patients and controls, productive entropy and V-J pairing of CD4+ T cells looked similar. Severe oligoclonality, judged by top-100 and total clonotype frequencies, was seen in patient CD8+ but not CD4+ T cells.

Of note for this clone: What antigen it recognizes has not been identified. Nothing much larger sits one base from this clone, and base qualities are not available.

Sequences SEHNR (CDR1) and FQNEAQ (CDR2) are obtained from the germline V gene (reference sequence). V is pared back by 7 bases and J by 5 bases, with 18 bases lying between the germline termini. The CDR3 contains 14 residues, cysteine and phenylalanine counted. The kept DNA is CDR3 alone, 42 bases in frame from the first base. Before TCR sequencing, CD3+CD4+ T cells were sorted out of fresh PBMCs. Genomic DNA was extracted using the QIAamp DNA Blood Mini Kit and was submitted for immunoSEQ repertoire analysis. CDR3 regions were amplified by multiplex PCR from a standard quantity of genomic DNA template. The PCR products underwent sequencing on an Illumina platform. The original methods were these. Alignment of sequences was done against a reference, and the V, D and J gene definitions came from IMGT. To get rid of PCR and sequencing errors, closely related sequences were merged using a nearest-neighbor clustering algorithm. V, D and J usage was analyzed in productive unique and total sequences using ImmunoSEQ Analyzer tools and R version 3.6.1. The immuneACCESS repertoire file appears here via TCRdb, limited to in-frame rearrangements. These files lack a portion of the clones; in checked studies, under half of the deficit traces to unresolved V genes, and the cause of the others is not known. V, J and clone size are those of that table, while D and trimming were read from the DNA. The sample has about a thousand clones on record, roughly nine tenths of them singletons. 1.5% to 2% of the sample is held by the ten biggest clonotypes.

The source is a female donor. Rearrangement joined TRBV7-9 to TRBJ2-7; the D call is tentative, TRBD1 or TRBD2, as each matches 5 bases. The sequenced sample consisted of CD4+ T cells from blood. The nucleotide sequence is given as TGTGCCAGCACCTCTTTGGGGCTAGCCCACGAGCAGTACTTC. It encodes CASTSLGLAHEQYF.